A selection of T cell receptor beta chains follows, all from one sample in a study of blood T cell repertoires in COVID-19. The data were produced by immunoSEQ multiplex PCR, yet TCRdb's version contains in-frame clones alone and is incomplete. Of approximately 140,000 clones in the sample, about four fifths were seen once. Specimen: peripheral blood. These receptors came from a human donor in a cohort sampled during active COVID-19. CDR3s include the opening cysteine and the closing phenylalanine or tryptophan. A D gene is named only where the DNA matches it firmly. Some rows have no size entry. The others give once, few or many, or a class for an expanded clone.

d_call,clone_size,j_call,v_call,cdr3_nt,cdr3_aa
NA,NA,TRBJ1-4,TRBV25-1,TGTGCCAGCAGTGAATCCCAGGGCACTATAGGCGAAAAACTGTTTTTT,CASSESQGTIGEKLFF
TRBD2,NA,TRBJ2-1,TRBV24-1,TGTGCCACCAGTGATCCGGGACTAGCCAATCCCAATGAGCAGTTCTTC,CATSDPGLANPNEQFF
NA,NA,TRBJ1-4,TRBV7-9,TGTGCCAGCAGCTCATCCGGACAGACTAATGAAAAACTGTTTTTT,CASSSSGQTNEKLFF
TRBD1,NA,TRBJ2-4,TRBV4-1,TGCGCCAGCAGCCCTCAGGGGGCGCCTGGCAAAAACATTCAGTACTTC,CASSPQGAPGKNIQYF
NA,many,TRBJ1-1,TRBV18,TGTGCCAGCTCCGGAGACGGGAACACTGAAGCTTTCTTT,CASSGDGNTEAFF
TRBD1,NA,TRBJ1-1,TRBV27,TGTGCCAGCAGTCCCAACAGGGGGCATTGGACTGAAGCTTTCTTT,CASSPNRGHWTEAFF
NA,NA,TRBJ2-6,TRBV27,TGTGCCAGCAGAGCCCAGGGAACTGGGGCCAACGTCCTGACTTTC,CASRAQGTGANVLTF
TRBD1,NA,TRBJ1-6,TRBV5-4,TGTGCCAGCACCGATAGACAGGGAAATTCACCCCTCCACTTT,CASTDRQGNSPLHF
TRBD1,NA,TRBJ1-3,TRBV13,TGTGCCAGCAGCTTAGGACAGGGGAACACCATATATTTT,CASSLGQGNTIYF
NA,NA,TRBJ2-5,TRBV27,TGTGCCAGCAGTTTGAGGCTCTACGAGACCCAGTACTTC,CASSLRLYETQYF
NA,NA,TRBJ1-5,TRBV10-3,TGTGCCATCAGTGAGTGGGGGGGTGACGTGAGTCAGCCCCAGCATTTT,CAISEWGGDVSQPQHF
TRBD1,NA,TRBJ1-2,TRBV5-6,TGTGCCAGCAGCTACCCAGGGGGCGAGTATGGCTACACCTTC,CASSYPGGEYGYTF
NA,NA,TRBJ2-3,TRBV11-3,TGTGCCAGCAGTTCTAGCACAGATACGCAGTATTTT,CASSSSTDTQYF
TRBD1,NA,TRBJ2-3,TRBV6-4,TGTGCCAGCAGAGAAACAGGGGGCGCATCAGATACGCAGTATTTT,CASRETGGASDTQYF
NA,NA,TRBJ2-2,TRBV23-1,TGCGCCAGCAGGGTTATCGGGGAATTGAACACCGGGGAGCTGTTTTTT,CASRVIGELNTGELFF
NA,NA,TRBJ2-2,TRBV18,TGTGCCAGCTCACCTACGGGATTCGCCGGGGAGCTGTTTTTT,CASSPTGFAGELFF
NA,NA,TRBJ1-1,TRBV5-5,TGTGCCAGCAGCTTTCGTTTAATCGACACTGAAGCTTTCTTT,CASSFRLIDTEAFF
NA,NA,TRBJ2-1,TRBV6-2/TRBV6-3,TGTGCCAGCAGTTATACTAGCTGGGGTCTCTGGGAGCAGTTCTTC,CASSYTSWGLWEQFF
NA,NA,TRBJ1-2,TRBV6-2/TRBV6-3,TGTGCCAGCAGTTACTCGAGGCAGGGGAAGGCCTATGGCTACACCTTC,CASSYSRQGKAYGYTF
NA,NA,TRBJ1-1,TRBV19,TGTGCCAGTAGTATAGATTTCGGGAACACTGAAGCTTTCTTT,CASSIDFGNTEAFF
NA,NA,TRBJ2-2,TRBV5-4,TGTGCCAGCAGCCCCTGGGGTGCTAGCCGAAACACCGGGGAGCTGTTTTTT,CASSPWGASRNTGELFF
TRBD1,NA,TRBJ1-1,TRBV11-2,TGTGCCAGCAGCTGGAGAGGGACAGGGAACACTGAAGCTTTCTTT,CASSWRGTGNTEAFF
TRBD1,NA,TRBJ2-2,TRBV11-3,TGTGCCAGCAGCTTAGCGCAGGGGGCGACCGGGGAGCTGTTTTTT,CASSLAQGATGELFF
TRBD2,NA,TRBJ2-2,TRBV29-1,TGCAGCGTTGGAGCGGGGGGCCCCGGGGAGCTGTTTTTT,CSVGAGGPGELFF
NA,NA,TRBJ2-7,TRBV11-2,TGTGCCAGCAGCTTTTCCACGCGAGGATACGAGCAGTACTTC,CASSFSTRGYEQYF
TRBD1,NA,TRBJ1-1,TRBV5-1,TGCGCCAGCAGATACGGGACAGGGGAGGTCACGGTCACTGAAGCTTTCTTT,CASRYGTGEVTVTEAFF
NA,NA,TRBJ1-1,TRBV5-1,TGCGCCAGCAGCTTGGCGCGGCTGAACACTGAAGCTTTCTTT,CASSLARLNTEAFF
NA,NA,TRBJ2-7,TRBV5-1,TGCGCCAGCAGCTTAGATGGGGCGGCAGGTCGCGAGCAGTACTTC,CASSLDGAAGREQYF
TRBD1,NA,TRBJ2-5,TRBV9,TGTGCCAGCAGCTCCAGAGGGGGCGAAGAGACCCAGTACTTC,CASSSRGGEETQYF
NA,NA,TRBJ1-2,TRBV18,TGTGCCAGCTCACCAGTGGCAGGGGTTGGCTACACCTTC,CASSPVAGVGYTF
NA,many,TRBJ1-5,TRBV5-5,TGTGCCAGCAGCTTATCGGGGTTTGGGAATCAGCCCCAGCATTTT,CASSLSGFGNQPQHF
NA,NA,TRBJ2-7,TRBV6-2/TRBV6-3,TGTGCCAGCAGTCGGGGAAACTACGAGCAGTACTTC,CASSRGNYEQYF